This TCR beta chain was retrieved from a study of cytomegalovirus exposure and HLA in healthy donors. Regarding the study as a whole: A later analysis reported that several of the most significant clusters appeared to be linked to common viral pathogens, among them Epstein-Barr virus.

With 60 Vbeta and 13 Jbeta primers, the PCR was carried out. The method was immunoSEQ multiplex PCR; TCRdb's version includes in-frame clones alone and lacks a portion of them. Here the sample spans approximately 130,000 clones, just over 70% being singletons. A remark on this clone: What it recognizes is unknown.

CDR1 is SGHAT, CDR2 FQNNGV, per germline. The CDR3 loop spans 14 amino acids. With V trimmed by 6 bases and J by 5 bases, 8 bases remained unmatched. This chain connects TRBV11-2 to TRBJ2-7; TRBD1 agrees at 9 bases. The source is a woman aged 60 to 75 in good health and CMV-seropositive. The sample was PBMCs. The CDR3 nucleotides are TGTGCCAGCAGTTTGGGACAGGGAAGAAACGAGCAGTACTTC. Translated: CASSLGQGRNEQYF.